What follows describes a single TCR beta chain. As originally analysed: Amplification of reference gene primers was used by the study to estimate nucleated cell counts. The assay was immunoSEQ multiplex PCR, and TCRdb's table has in-frame clones only and misses some. The V and J calls and clone size are taken from that table; D and trimming were inferred from the DNA. The profile covers fewer than 95,000 clones, with approximately 74% appearing a single time and approximately 4.1% taken by the ten largest. Unmatched junction bases numbered 11, after V lost 0 bases and J lost 2 bases. The germline V gene encodes CDR1 LGHNA and CDR2 YSLEER. CDR3 length: 19 residues. This record comes from a study of blood T cell repertoires in COVID-19. Whole-study context: COVID-19 samples from acute and convalescent phases originated in the United States, Italy and Spain. The analysed material was cDNA or gDNA that came from T cells, B-cell-depleted T cells, or PBMCs.

The clonotype originates from an older man with COVID-19, enrolled during active disease. The V gene is TRBV4-3, the J gene TRBJ2-5; 11 bases fit TRBD2. Specimen: peripheral blood. CDR3: CASSQDLVLAGALQETQYF. As DNA, the CDR3 is TGCGCCAGCAGCCAAGATCTGGTACTAGCGGGAGCGTTACAAGAGACCCAGTACTTC.